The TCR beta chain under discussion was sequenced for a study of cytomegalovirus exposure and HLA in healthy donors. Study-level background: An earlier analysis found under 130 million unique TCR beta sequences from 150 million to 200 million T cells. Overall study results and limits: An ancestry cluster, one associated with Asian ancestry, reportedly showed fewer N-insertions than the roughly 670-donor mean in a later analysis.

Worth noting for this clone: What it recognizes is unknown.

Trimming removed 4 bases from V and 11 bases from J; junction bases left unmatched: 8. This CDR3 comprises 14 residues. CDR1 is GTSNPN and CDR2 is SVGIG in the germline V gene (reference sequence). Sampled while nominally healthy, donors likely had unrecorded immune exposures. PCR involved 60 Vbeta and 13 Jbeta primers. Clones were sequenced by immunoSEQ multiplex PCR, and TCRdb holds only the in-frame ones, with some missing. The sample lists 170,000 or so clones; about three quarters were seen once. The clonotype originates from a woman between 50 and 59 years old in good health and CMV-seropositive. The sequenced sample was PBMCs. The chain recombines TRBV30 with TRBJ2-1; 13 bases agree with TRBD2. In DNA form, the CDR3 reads TGTGCCTGGACCATGGGACTAGCGGGAAAAAAGCAGTTCTTC. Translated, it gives CAWTMGLAGKKQFF. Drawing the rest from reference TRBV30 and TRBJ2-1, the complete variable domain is SQTIHQWPATLVQPVGSPLSLECTVEGTSNPNLYWYRQAAGRGLQLLFYSVGIGQISSEVPQNLSASRPQDRQFILSSKKLLLSDSGFYLCAWTMGLAGKKQFFGPGTRLTVL.